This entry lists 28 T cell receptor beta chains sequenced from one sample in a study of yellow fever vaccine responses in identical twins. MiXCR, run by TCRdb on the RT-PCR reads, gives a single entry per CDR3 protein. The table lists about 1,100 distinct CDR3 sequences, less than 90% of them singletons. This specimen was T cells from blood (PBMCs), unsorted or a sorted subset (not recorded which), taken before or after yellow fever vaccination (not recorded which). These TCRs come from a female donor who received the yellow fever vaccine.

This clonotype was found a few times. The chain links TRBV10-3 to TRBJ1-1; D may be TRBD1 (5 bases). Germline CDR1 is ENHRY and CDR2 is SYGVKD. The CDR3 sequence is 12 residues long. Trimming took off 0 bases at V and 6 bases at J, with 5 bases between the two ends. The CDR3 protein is CAISESGAEAFF. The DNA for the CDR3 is TGTGCCATCAGTGAGTCAGGGGCTGAAGCTTTCTTT.

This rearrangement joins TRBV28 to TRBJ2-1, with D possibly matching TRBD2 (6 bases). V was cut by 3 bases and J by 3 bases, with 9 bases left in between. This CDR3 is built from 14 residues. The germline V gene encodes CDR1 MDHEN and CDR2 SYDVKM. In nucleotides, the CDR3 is TGTGCCAGCAGTTTCCGGGAGTACTACAATGAGCAGTTCTTC. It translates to CASSFREYYNEQFF.

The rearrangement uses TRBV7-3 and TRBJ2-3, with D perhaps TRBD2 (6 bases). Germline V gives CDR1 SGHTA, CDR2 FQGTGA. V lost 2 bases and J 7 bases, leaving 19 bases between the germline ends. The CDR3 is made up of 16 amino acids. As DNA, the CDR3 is TGTGCCAGCAGCTTAGGAGGTGGAGGGTTCGCTTATACGCAGTATTTT. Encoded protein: CASSLGGGGFAYTQYF.

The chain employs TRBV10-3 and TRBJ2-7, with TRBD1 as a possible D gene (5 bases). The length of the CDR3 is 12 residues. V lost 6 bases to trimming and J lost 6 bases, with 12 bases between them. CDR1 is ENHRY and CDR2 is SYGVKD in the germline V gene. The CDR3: CAISNQGGEQYV. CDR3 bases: TGTGCCATCAGCAACCAGGGTGGCGAGCAGTACGTC.

CDR3 in DNA: TGTGCCAGCAGTTACGGGGGACTAGCAAACACCGGGGAGCTGTTTTTT. Translated: CASSYGGLANTGELFF. V usage is TRBV6-2 or TRBV6-3 and J usage is TRBJ2-2; TRBD2 aligns across 9 bases. J gave up 2 bases and V 2 bases, and 3 bases lay outside the gene matches. Germline CDR1 and CDR2: MNHEY and SVGEGT. The CDR3 covers 16 residues.

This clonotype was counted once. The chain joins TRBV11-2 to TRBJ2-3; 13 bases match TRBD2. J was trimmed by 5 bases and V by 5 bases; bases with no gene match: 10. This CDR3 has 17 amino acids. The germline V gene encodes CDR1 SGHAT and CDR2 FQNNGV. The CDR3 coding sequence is TGTGCCAGCAGCCCCGGACTAGCGGGGGTCCGGGAAGATACGCAGTATTTT. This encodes CASSPGLAGVREDTQYF. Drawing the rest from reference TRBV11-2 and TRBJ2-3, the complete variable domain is EAGVAQSPRYKIIEKRQSVAFWCNPISGHATLYWYQQILGQGPKLLIQFQNNGVVDDSQLPKDRFSAERLKGVDSTLKIQPAKLEDSAVYLCASSPGLAGVREDTQYFGPGTRLTVL.

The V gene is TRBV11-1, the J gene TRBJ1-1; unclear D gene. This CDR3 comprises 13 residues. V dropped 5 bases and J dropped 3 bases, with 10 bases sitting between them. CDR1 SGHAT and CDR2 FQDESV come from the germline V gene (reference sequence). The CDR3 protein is CASSTGRYTEAFF. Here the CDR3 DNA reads TGTGCCAGCAGCACCGGGAGGTACACTGAAGCTTTCTTT.

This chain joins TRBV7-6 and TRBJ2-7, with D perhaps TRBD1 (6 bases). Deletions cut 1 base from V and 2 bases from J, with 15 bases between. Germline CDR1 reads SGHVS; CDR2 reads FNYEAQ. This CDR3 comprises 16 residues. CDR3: CASSLGRTATTYEQYF. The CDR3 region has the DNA TGTGCCAGCAGCTTAGGAAGGACAGCCACAACCTACGAGCAGTACTTC.

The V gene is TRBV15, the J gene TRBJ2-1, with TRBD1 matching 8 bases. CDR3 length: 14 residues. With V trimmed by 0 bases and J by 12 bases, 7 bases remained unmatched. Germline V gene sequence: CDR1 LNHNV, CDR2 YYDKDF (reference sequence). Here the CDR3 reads CATSREVGDRMQFF. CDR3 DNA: TGTGCCACCAGCAGAGAGGTGGGGGACAGGATGCAGTTCTTC.

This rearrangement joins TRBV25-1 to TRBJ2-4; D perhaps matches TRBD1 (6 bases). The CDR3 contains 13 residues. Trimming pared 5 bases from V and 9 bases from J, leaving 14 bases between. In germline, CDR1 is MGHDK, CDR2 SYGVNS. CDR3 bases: TGTGCCAGCAGTTCAGGGGCCTGGGGCATTCAGTACTTC. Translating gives CASSSGAWGIQYF.

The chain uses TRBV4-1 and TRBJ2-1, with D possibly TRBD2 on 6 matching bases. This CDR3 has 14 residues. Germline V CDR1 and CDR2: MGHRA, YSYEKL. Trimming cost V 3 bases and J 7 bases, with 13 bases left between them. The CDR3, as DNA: TGCGCCAGCAGCCAGGGGTTTGCGGGGAATGAGCAGTTCTTC. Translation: CASSQGFAGNEQFF.

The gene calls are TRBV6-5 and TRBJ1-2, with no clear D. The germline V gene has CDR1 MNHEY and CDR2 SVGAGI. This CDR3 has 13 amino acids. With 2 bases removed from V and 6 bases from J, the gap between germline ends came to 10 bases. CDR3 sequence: CASSYALRDGYTF. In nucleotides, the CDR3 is TGTGCCAGCAGTTACGCTCTACGAGATGGCTACACCTTC.

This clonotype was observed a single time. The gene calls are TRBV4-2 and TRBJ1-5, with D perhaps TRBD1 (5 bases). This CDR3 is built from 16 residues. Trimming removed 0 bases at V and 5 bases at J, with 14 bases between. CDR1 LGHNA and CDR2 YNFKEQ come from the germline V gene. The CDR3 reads CASSQDPGPGDQPQHF. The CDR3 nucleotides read TGTGCCAGCAGCCAAGATCCGGGACCGGGTGATCAGCCCCAGCATTTT.

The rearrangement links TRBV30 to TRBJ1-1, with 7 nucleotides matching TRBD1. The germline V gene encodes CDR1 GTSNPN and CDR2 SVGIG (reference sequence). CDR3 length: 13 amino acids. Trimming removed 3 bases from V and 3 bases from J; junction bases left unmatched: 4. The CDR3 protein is CAWSVTGDTEAFF. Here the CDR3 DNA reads TGTGCCTGGAGCGTAACAGGGGACACTGAAGCTTTCTTT.

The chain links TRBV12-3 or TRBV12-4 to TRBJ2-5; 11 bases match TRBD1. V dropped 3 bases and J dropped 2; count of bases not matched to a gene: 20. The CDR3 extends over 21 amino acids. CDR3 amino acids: CASSFHPSSGTGGHLQETQYF. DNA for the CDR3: TGTGCCAGCAGTTTCCATCCCTCTTCCGGGACAGGGGGGCACCTACAAGAGACCCAGTACTTC.

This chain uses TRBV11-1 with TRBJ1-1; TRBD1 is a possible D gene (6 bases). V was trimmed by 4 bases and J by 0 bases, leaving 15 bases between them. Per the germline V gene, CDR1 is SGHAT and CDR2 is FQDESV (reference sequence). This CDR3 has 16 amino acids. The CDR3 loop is CASSSATGSVNTEAFF. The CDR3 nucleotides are TGTGCCAGCAGCTCGGCAACAGGGTCGGTGAACACTGAAGCTTTCTTT.

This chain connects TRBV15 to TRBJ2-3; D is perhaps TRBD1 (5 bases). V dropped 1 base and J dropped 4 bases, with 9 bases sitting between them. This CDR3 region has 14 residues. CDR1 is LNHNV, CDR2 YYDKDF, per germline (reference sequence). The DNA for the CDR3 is TGTGCCACCAGCAGAGGACAGAGCTCAGATACGCAGTATTTT. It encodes CATSRGQSSDTQYF.

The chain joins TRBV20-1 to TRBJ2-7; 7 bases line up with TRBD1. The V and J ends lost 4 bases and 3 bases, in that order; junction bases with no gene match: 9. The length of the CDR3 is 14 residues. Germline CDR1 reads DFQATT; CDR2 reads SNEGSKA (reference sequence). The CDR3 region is CSATRQGGSYEQYV. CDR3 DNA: TGCAGTGCTACGAGACAGGGCGGTAGCTACGAGCAGTACGTC.

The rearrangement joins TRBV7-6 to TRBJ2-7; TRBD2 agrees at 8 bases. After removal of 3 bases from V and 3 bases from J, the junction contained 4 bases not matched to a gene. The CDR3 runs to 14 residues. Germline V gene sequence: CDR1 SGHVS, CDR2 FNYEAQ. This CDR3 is CASSFGGGDYEQYF. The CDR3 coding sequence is TGTGCCAGCAGCTTCGGGGGGGGGGACTACGAGCAGTACTTC. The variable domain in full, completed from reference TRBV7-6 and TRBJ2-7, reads GAGVSQSPRYKVTKRGQDVALRCDPISGHVSLYWYRQALGQGPEFLTYFNYEAQQDKSGLPNDRFSAERPEGSISTLTIQRTEQRDSAMYRCASSFGGGDYEQYFGPGTRLTVT.

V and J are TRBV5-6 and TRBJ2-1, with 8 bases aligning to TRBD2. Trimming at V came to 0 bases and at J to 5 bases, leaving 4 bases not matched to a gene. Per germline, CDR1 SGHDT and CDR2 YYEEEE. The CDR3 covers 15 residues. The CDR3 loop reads CASSLAGTRDNEQFF. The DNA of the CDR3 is TGTGCCAGCAGCTTGGCCGGGACTAGGGACAATGAGCAGTTCTTC. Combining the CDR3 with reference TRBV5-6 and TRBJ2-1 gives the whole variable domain DAGVTQSPTHLIKTRGQQVTLRCSPKSGHDTVSWYQQALGQGPQFIFQYYEEEERQRGNFPDRFSGHQFPNYSSELNVNALLLGDSALYLCASSLAGTRDNEQFFGPGTRLTVL.

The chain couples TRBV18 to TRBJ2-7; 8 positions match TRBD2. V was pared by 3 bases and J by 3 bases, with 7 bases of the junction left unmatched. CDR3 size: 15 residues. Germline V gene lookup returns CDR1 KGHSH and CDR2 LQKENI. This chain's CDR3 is CASSPESLAGYEQYF. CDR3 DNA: TGTGCCAGCTCACCCGAATCGCTAGCGGGCTACGAGCAGTACTTC.

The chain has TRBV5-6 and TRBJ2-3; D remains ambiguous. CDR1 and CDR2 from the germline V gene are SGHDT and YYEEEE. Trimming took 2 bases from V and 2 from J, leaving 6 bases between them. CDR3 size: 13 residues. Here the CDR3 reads CASSFSLTDTQYF. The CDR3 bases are TGTGCCAGCAGCTTTTCACTCACAGATACGCAGTATTTT.

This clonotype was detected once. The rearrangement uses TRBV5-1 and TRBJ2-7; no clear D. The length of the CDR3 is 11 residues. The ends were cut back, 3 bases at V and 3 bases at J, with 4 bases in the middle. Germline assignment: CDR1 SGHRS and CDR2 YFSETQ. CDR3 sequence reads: CASSSDYEQYF. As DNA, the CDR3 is TGCGCCAGCAGCTCCGACTACGAGCAGTACTTC.

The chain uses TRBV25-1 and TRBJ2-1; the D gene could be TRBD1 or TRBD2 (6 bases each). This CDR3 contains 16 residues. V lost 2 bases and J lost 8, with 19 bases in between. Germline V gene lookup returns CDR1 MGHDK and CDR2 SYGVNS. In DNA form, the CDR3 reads TGTGCCAGCAGTGAACCTACCCCTGGCGGGACACATGAGCAGTTCTTC. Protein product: CASSEPTPGGTHEQFF.

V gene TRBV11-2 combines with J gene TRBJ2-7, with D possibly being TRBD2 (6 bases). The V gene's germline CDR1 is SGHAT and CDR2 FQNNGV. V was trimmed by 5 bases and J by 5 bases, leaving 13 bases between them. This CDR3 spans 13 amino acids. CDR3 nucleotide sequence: TGTGCCAGCAGCCGTGCGGGACTTAACGAGCAGTACGTC. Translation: CASSRAGLNEQYV.

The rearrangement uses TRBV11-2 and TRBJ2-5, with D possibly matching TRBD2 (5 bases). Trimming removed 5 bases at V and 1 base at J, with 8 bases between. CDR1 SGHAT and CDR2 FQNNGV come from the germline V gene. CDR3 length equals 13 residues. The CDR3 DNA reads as TGTGCCAGCAGCCGGGGATTCCAAGAGACCCAGTACTTC. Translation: CASSRGFQETQYF. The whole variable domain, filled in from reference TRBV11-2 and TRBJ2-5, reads EAGVAQSPRYKIIEKRQSVAFWCNPISGHATLYWYQQILGQGPKLLIQFQNNGVVDDSQLPKDRFSAERLKGVDSTLKIQPAKLEDSAVYLCASSRGFQETQYFGPGTRLLVL.

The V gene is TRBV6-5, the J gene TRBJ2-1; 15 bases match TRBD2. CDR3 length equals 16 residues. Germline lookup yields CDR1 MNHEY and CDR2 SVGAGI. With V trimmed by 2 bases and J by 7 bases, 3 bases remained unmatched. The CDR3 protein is CASSYTGLAGGNEQFF. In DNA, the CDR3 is TGTGCCAGCAGTTACACAGGACTAGCGGGAGGGAATGAGCAGTTCTTC.

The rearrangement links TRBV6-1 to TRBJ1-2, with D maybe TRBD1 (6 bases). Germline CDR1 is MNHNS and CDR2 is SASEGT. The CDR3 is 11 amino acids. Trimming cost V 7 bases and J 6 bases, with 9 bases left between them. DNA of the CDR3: TGTGCCAGCACCCAGGGGAATGGCTACACCTTC. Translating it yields CASTQGNGYTF.